This TCR beta chain was recovered during a study of T cells after yellow fever vaccination. A single record per CDR3 protein comes from TCRdb applying MiXCR to the 5' RACE reads. The sample consists of hundreds of thousands of distinct CDR3 sequences, 9% to 15% of them appearing once. The CDR3 length is 13 residues. Trimming left V 1 base short and J 4 bases short, with 5 bases between. Germline V lookup: CDR1 LGHNA, CDR2 YSLEER. This clonotype was detected ten times or more. Its antigen is not known. Study results and limitations: CD4 and CD8 compartments shared a small share of clonotypes, likely from convergent recombination. The study found a weaker secondary response that peaked faster, day 5 versus 15.

Specimen: PBMCs, collected on the day of the yellow fever booster vaccination. The chain combines TRBV4-3 with TRBJ2-1, with unresolved D. The sequence came from a man aged 25 to 40 who received the YFV17D yellow fever vaccine. The CDR3 nucleotides read TGCGCCAGCAGCCAAGGACCGTACAATGAGCAGTTCTTC. Amino acids: CASSQGPYNEQFF.